Reported below is one TCR beta chain. Its target is unknown. CDR3 length: 14 residues. V shed 0 bases, J shed 5 bases, and the junction held 4 bases outside the gene matches. Germline V gene lookup returns CDR1 GTSNPN and CDR2 SVGIG (reference sequence). Several immunoSEQ plates received, in even portions, the genomic DNA of each subset. The sorted-subset replicate PCRs were given roughly 190 ng DNA, which is tens of thousands of T cell genomes. Sequenced by immunoSEQ multiplex PCR; TCRdb stores in-frame clones only, minus some. The repertoire holds 500,000 to 700,000 clones, with approximately 95% as singletons. This specimen comes from a study of shared clonotypes between healthy human individuals. Overall study results and limits: Among four donors, about 4.6% of naive CD4 clonotypes were found in common.

CD45RO-negative CD8 cells positively selected for CCR7 made up the naive population, which excluded terminally differentiated effector memory CD45RA+ cells. Every donor, a Caucasian adult, lived in Nashville, Tennessee. The chain couples TRBV30 to TRBJ2-7; TRBD1 matches at 10 bases. The sequenced material came from naive CD8+ T cells sorted from blood. This clonotype originated in a young woman in good health. CDR3 protein: CAWSVSGTGDEQYF. The CDR3 DNA reads as TGTGCCTGGAGTGTTTCCGGGACAGGGGACGAGCAGTACTTC.